The clone carrying this T cell receptor beta chain has a count of ten or more. Stated time point: sample taken at primary tumor resection. Whole RNA, isolated from tumor, nontumor lung or frozen PBMC, was sequenced without prior sorting. TCRdb used MiXCR to reprocess the 5' RACE reads, holding one entry per CDR3 protein. In the table there are about 92,000 distinct CDR3 sequences, 12% of which are singletons. This entry comes from a study of spatial heterogeneity in lung cancer. The CDR3 sequence is 13 residues long. Looked up from germline, CDR1 is SGHRS and CDR2 is YFSETQ. Trimming removed 5 bases from V and 3 bases from J, with 12 bases in between.

The rearrangement links TRBV5-1 to TRBJ2-7; D unclear. The receptor's source is a male donor with early-stage non-small cell lung cancer. The source was PBMCs, collected at surgery. The DNA for the CDR3 is TGCGCCAGCAGAAGTGGACCGGACTACGAGCAGTACTTC. Protein product: CASRSGPDYEQYF.